This TCR beta chain is drawn from a study of OX40 agonist ivuxolimab in advanced cancers. Only in-frame clones appear in the TCRdb table, and some are missing; sequencing was by immunoSEQ multiplex PCR. The table records tens of thousands of clones, 86% of them present only once. V lost 2 bases to trimming and J lost 4 bases; unmatched junction nucleotides: 8. The germline CDR1 and CDR2 sequences are MNHNY and SVGAGI (reference sequence). The CDR3 contains 16 residues. The chain uses TRBV6-6 and TRBJ1-5, with 7 bases fitting TRBD1. This sequence originates from an adult with an advanced solid tumor such as melanoma, head and neck, liver or kidney cancer. The sequences come from CD4+ or CD8+ T cells sorted from blood, collected in a trial of the OX40 agonist ivuxolimab. The CDR3 loop reads CASSYGPGQTNQPQHF. In nucleotides, the CDR3 is TGTGCCAGCAGTTACGGGCCGGGACAGACTAATCAGCCCCAGCATTTT.